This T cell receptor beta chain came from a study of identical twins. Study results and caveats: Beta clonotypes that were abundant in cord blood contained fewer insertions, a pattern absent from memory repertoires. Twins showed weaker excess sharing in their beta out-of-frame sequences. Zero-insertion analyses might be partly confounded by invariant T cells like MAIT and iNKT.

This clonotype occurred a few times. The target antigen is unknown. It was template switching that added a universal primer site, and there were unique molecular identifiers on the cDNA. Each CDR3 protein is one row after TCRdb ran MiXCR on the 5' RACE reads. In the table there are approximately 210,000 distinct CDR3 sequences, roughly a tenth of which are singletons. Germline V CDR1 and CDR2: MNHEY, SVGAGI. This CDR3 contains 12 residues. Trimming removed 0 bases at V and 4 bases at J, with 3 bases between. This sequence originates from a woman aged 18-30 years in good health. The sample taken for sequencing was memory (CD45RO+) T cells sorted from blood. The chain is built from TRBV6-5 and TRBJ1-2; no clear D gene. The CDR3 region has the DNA TGTGCCAGCAGTTACTCAGGCTATGGCTACACCTTC. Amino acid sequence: CASSYSGYGYTF.